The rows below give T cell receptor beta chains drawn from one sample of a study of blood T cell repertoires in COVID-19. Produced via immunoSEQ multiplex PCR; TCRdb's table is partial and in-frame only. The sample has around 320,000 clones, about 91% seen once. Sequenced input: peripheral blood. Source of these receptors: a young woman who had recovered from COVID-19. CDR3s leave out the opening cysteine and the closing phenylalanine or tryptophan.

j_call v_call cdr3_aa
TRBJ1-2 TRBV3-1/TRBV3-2 ASRPQAGQGTNYGYT
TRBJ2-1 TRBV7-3 ASSLMTSGDEQF
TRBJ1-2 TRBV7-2 ASSLGPANYGYT
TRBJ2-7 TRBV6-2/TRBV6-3 ASSYLQGYEQY
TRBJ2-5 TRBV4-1 ASSRGGLVEETQY
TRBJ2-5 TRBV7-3 ASSFVAGGQETQY
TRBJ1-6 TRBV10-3 AISGGLVLH
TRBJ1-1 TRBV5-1 ASRGQGLWNTEAF
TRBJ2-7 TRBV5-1 ASSYPRANEQY
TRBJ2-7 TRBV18 ASSPRGTTNYEQY
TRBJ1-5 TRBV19 ASIPGTGSNQPQH
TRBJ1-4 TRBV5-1 ASSEIGASLGALF
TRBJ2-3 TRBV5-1 ASSLRETDTQY
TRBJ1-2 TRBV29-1 SSGGDNTNYGYT
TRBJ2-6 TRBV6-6 ASSLLWTGPSGANVLT
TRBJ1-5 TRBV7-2 ASSLGQGGQPQH
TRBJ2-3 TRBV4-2 ASSQALAGGPDTQY
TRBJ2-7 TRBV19 ASSIAAGAYYEQY
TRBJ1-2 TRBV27 ASSLSRDNYGYT
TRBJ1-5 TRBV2 ASSRTGQGNQPQH
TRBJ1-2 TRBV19 ASSIDRRGGADYGYT
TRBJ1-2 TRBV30 AWTRTTYGYT
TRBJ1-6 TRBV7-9 ASSSQGQDSPLH
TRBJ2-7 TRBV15 ATSLISGDEQY
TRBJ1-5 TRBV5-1 ASSLTGQSNQPQH
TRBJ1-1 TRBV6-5 ASSYVQGNMAF
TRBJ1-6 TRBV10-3 AISESSDSQPLH
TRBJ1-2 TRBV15 ATSRESAGFRPGYT
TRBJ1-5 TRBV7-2 ASSLRTGPNQPQH
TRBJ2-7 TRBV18 ASSPRGQGTYEQY
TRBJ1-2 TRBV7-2 ASRPDRGLGYT
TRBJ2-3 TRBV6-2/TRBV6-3 ASSYRSGTGGDTQY
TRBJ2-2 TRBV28 ASRAGTGDTGELF
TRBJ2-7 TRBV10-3 ASRTENSYEQY
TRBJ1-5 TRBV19 ASRQGYSNQPQH
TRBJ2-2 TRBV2 ASNKASGGTGELF
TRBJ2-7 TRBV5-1 ASSLGTGSSYEQY
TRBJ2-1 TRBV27 ASSLDRVGWNEQF
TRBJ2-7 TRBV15 ATSVGGTGKYEQY
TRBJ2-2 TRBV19 ASRGLGTGYTGELF
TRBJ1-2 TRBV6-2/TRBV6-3 ASSYRDKNYGYT
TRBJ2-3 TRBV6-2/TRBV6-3 ASSSVRGTDTQY
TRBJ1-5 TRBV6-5 ASRARADSNQPQH
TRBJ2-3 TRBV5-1 ASHVIGAGADTQY
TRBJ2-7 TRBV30 AWSVWGGLREQY
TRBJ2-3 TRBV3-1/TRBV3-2 ASSQEGAWTSENTQY
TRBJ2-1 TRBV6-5 ASSYIAGAAYNEQF
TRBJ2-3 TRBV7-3 ASSFPGTSGGSTDTQY
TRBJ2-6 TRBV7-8 ASSFRRRTGGAGANVLT
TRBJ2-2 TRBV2 ASSGIAVSTRGELF
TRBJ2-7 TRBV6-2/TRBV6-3 ASSYSTSGGYEQY
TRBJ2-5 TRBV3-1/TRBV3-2 ASSRTLAGEETQY
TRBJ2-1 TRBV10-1 ASSESPPGPTYNEQF